The 28 T cell receptor beta chains in this list originate from one sample, sequenced in a study of cytotoxic CD8 clonotypes in ibrutinib-treated CLL. Method: immunoSEQ multiplex PCR; TCRdb's copy keeps in-frame clones and lacks some. The sample carries more than 200,000 clones, about four fifths recorded once. Sequencing was performed on PBMCs, taken after 12 months of ibrutinib treatment. These receptors came from a human donor with chronic lymphocytic leukemia.

The chain links TRBV18 to TRBJ1-2; unclear D gene. Germline CDR1 is KGHSH and CDR2 is LQKENI. Trimming shortened V by 3 bases and J by 4 bases, and 18 bases separated the two germline ends. This CDR3 has 16 residues. The CDR3 protein is CASSPEFTGVGYGYTF. Here the CDR3 DNA reads TGTGCCAGCTCACCCGAATTCACCGGGGTGGGCTATGGCTACACCTTC.

This rearrangement joins TRBV14 to TRBJ2-3; no firm D call. This CDR3 has 14 residues. Germline V gene data show CDR1 as SGHDN and CDR2 as FVKESK. Trimming removed 4 bases from V and 2 bases from J, with 10 bases in between. In DNA, the CDR3 is TGTGCCAGCAGCCCTGCCCTCCCCACAGATACGCAGTATTTT. Its protein product is CASSPALPTDTQYF.

The chain joins TRBV5-1 to TRBJ1-5; 9 positions agree with TRBD1. V was pared by 4 bases and J by 0 bases, with 5 bases of the junction left unmatched. Germline CDR1 reads SGHRS; CDR2 reads YFSETQ. The CDR3 spans 16 residues. In nucleotides, the CDR3 is TGCGCCAGCAGCGAAGGACAGGGGTTTAGCAATCAGCCCCAGCATTTT. As protein: CASSEGQGFSNQPQHF.

A note on this clone: This same CDR3 is encoded by further DNA sequences in the sample. The gene calls are TRBV11-2 and TRBJ2-7, with 9 bases fitting TRBD1. The CDR3 has 15 residues. With 1 base clipped from V and 4 bases from J, the junction kept 5 bases outside the gene matches. Germline V lookup: CDR1 SGHAT, CDR2 FQNNGV. CDR3 in amino acids: CASSLGTGDTYEQYF. In nucleotides, the CDR3 is TGTGCCAGCAGCTTAGGGACAGGGGACACATACGAGCAGTACTTC.

The J gene is TRBJ2-7, the V gene TRBV12-2; TRBD2 is the table's D call and was not checked against the DNA. TRBV12-2 is classified as a pseudogene. This CDR3 has 18 amino acids. The CDR3 loop is CASRFPKLIAGVPCEQYF. The CDR3 nucleotides read TGTGCAAGTCGCTTCCCGAAATTAATAGCGGGAGTACCTTGCGAGCAGTACTTC.

This chain links TRBV7-8 with TRBJ1-5; 7 bases fit TRBD1. Germline CDR1 is SGHVS and CDR2 is FQNEAQ. CDR3 length: 16 residues. The junction had 10 bases not matched to a gene; V was cut back by 2 bases and J by 6 bases. The CDR3 spells CASSLSNTGAAQPQHF. CDR3 DNA sequence: TGTGCCAGCAGCTTATCGAATACAGGGGCGGCTCAGCCCCAGCATTTT. The variable domain in full, completed from reference TRBV7-8 and TRBJ1-5, reads GAGVSQSPRYKVAKRGQDVALRCDPISGHVSLFWYQQALGQGPEFLTYFQNEAQLDKSGLPSDRFFAERPEGSVSTLKIQRTQQEDSAVYLCASSLSNTGAAQPQHFGDGTRLSIL.

This clone has more than one count but fewer than ten. Different DNA sequences within this sample yield the same CDR3. This chain links TRBV6-1 with TRBJ2-5; D uncertain. V lost 7 bases to trimming and J lost 2 bases, with 11 bases between them. Germline lookup yields CDR1 MNHNS and CDR2 SASEGT. This CDR3 comprises 13 residues. CDR3 protein: CASTWTEQETQYF. The CDR3, as DNA: TGTGCCAGCACCTGGACCGAACAAGAGACCCAGTACTTC.

The chain uses TRBV19 and TRBJ1-1; 11 bases map to TRBD1. The length of the CDR3 is 16 residues. Germline-derived CDR1 and CDR2 are LNHDA and SQIVND (reference sequence). J was trimmed by 6 bases and V by 6 bases; bases with no gene match: 12. CDR3 bases: TGTGCCAGTAGAACAGACTGGACAGGGGGCGGTGCTGAAGCTTTCTTT. Its translation is CASRTDWTGGGAEAFF.

The chain recombines TRBV2 with TRBJ2-1; 10 bases match TRBD2. Germline V CDR1 and CDR2: SNHLY, FYNNEI. This CDR3 comprises 18 residues. Unmatched junction bases numbered 14, after V lost 6 bases and J lost 3 bases. The CDR3: CASSASGGENLNYNEQFF. In DNA, the CDR3 is TGTGCCAGCAGCGCTAGCGGGGGCGAAAATCTAAACTACAATGAGCAGTTCTTC.

This clone has more than one count but fewer than ten. This sequence joins TRBV7-9 and TRBJ1-2; D is unclear. Germline CDR1 reads SEHNR; CDR2 reads FQNEAQ (reference sequence). CDR3 length: 12 residues. V was trimmed by 5 bases and J by 4 bases, leaving 8 bases between them. CDR3 DNA: TGTGCCAGCAGCCCGAGAGGCTATGGCTACACCTTC. This codes for CASSPRGYGYTF.

This clone was picked up one time. This chain links TRBV5-4 with TRBJ2-5; D may be TRBD1 (8 bases). CDR1 SGHNT and CDR2 YYREEE come from the germline V gene (reference sequence). V lost 4 bases to trimming and J lost 3 bases, with 10 bases between them. The CDR3 is made up of 13 amino acids. The CDR3 coding sequence is TGTGCCAGCAGCACAGGGGGGGAAGAGACCCAGTACTTC. Translation gives CASSTGGEETQYF.

The chain recombines TRBV2 with TRBJ2-3; TRBD2 aligns across 8 bases. Germline CDR1 reads SNHLY; CDR2 reads FYNNEI. V trimming: 2 bases; J trimming: 4 bases; junction bases outside the gene matches: 5. This CDR3 contains 15 residues. CDR3 DNA sequence: TGTGCCAGCAGTGAATTGAGCGGGAGTTCAGATACGCAGTATTTT. This codes for CASSELSGSSDTQYF.

Regarding this clone: An end of the junction does not agree with germline; a read error may underlie this. The V call is TRBV6-1, the J call TRBJ1-6, with TRBD1 matching 7 bases. CDR3 length equals 15 residues. Germline loops: CDR1 MNHNS, CDR2 SASEGT. The CDR3 loop is CAISEGALYNSPLHF. CDR3 bases: TGTGCCATCAGTGAGGGGGCACTCTATAATTCACCCCTCCACTTT.

This chain links TRBV7-2 with TRBJ1-2; 9 nucleotides align to TRBD1. The CDR3 covers 16 residues. CDR1 and CDR2 (germline): SGHTA, FQGNSA. V shed 1 base, J shed 2 bases, and the junction held 5 bases outside the gene matches. The CDR3 sequence: CASSLGGTGRNYGYTF. The CDR3 DNA reads TGTGCCAGCAGCTTAGGGGGGACAGGGCGAAACTATGGCTACACCTTC.

This clone appeared once. This chain uses TRBV19 with TRBJ2-7, with a tentative D call TRBD1 (6 bases). The CDR3 is 15 amino acids. Germline CDR1 reads LNHDA; CDR2 reads SQIVND (reference sequence). The V end was cut by 4 bases, the J end by 3 bases, with 16 bases between. The CDR3 coding sequence is TGTGCCAGTAGTACCCACAGGGCCTCGAGCTACGAGCAGTACTTC. Translated: CASSTHRASSYEQYF.

The rearrangement uses TRBV7-9 and TRBJ1-2; weak D call: TRBD1 (5 bases). CDR3 length equals 14 residues. From germline, CDR1 is SEHNR and CDR2 FQNEAQ (reference sequence). Trimming pared 1 base from V and 5 bases from J, leaving 11 bases between. The DNA of the CDR3 is TGTGCCAGCAGCTTAGTAGACAGCCCGTATGGCTACACCTTC. Protein: CASSLVDSPYGYTF.

This sequence joins TRBV30 and TRBJ2-5; the match to TRBD2 covers 10 bases. The CDR3 totals 14 residues. Germline lookup yields CDR1 GTSNPN and CDR2 SVGIG (reference sequence). V lost 4 bases to trimming and J lost 4 bases; unmatched junction nucleotides: 6. In DNA form, the CDR3 reads TGTGCCTGGAATAAGCGGGGGGGGCGAGAGACCCAGTACTTC. It codes for CAWNKRGGRETQYF.

This chain uses TRBV7-6 with TRBJ2-1; 8 bases agree with TRBD1. Germline loops: CDR1 SGHVS, CDR2 FNYEAQ. There are 17 residues in the CDR3. Losses at the gene ends were 3 bases for V and 8 bases for J; bases not matched to a gene: 15. CDR3 region: CASSFRQGPLVWDEQFF. The CDR3 DNA follows: TGTGCCAGCAGCTTCCGACAGGGGCCCCTAGTCTGGGATGAGCAGTTCTTC.

The CDR3, as DNA: TGCGCCAGCGGGGGGCAGGGTGCCCTCGGAGGGCAGCCCCAGCATTTT. Amino acid sequence: CASGGQGALGGQPQHF. The V call is TRBV23-1, the J call TRBJ1-5; possibly TRBD1 for D (6 bases). TRBV23-1 is sorted into the ORF group, with uncertain function. Trimming took off 8 bases at V and 7 bases at J, with 24 bases between the two ends. This CDR3 is 16 amino acids long.

The CDR3 sequence is CASSLGQGGSTEAFF. The DNA of the CDR3 is TGTGCCAGCAGCTTAGGACAGGGAGGGAGCACTGAAGCTTTCTTT. J is TRBJ1-1 and V is TRBV7-8, with 7 positions matching TRBD1. Losses at the gene ends were 1 base for V and 4 bases for J; bases not matched to a gene: 6. The length of the CDR3 is 15 residues. Per the germline V gene, CDR1 is SGHVS and CDR2 is FQNEAQ. Full variable domain (rest looked up from reference TRBV7-8 and TRBJ1-1): GAGVSQSPRYKVAKRGQDVALRCDPISGHVSLFWYQQALGQGPEFLTYFQNEAQLDKSGLPSDRFFAERPEGSVSTLKIQRTQQEDSAVYLCASSLGQGGSTEAFFGQGTRLTVV.

The gene calls are TRBV2 and TRBJ1-1, with 10 bases that match TRBD1. J lost 5 bases, V lost 3 bases, and 9 bases had no gene match. CDR1 and CDR2 from the germline V gene are SNHLY and FYNNEI. CDR3 length: 16 residues. CDR3 loop: CASSEGLGTGVTEAFF. The CDR3, as DNA: TGTGCCAGCAGTGAGGGTTTGGGGACAGGGGTGACTGAAGCTTTCTTT.

The table lists this clone with a few counts. The chain couples TRBV28 to TRBJ2-3; TRBD2 is a possible D gene (5 bases). The germline V gene encodes CDR1 MDHEN and CDR2 SYDVKM. Trimming pared 11 bases from V and 3 bases from J, leaving 12 bases between. The CDR3 contains 12 residues. The CDR3 region is CAAFERTDTQYF. CDR3 sequence (DNA): TGTGCCGCCTTTGAGCGGACAGATACGCAGTATTTT.

The J gene is TRBJ1-5, the V gene TRBV7-2; TRBD1 matches at 8 bases. Germline-derived CDR1 and CDR2 are SGHTA and FQGNSA. J gave up 1 base and V 6 bases, and 8 bases lay outside the gene matches. This CDR3 spans 16 amino acids. The CDR3 spells CASSSGNRGSNQPQHF. The CDR3 coding sequence is TGTGCCAGCAGTTCGGGTAACAGGGGGAGCAATCAGCCCCAGCATTTT.

The CDR3 coding sequence is TGTGCCAGCAGCCAAGCGACCTACAGGGTGAACACTGAAGCTTTCTTT. Translated, it gives CASSQATYRVNTEAFF. This rearrangement joins TRBV14 to TRBJ1-1, with D maybe TRBD1 (6 bases). Looked up from germline, CDR1 is SGHDN and CDR2 is FVKESK. Trimming took 1 base from V and 0 from J, leaving 12 bases between them. The CDR3 consists of 16 residues.

The V call is TRBV4-1, the J call TRBJ2-7; 7 bases match TRBD1. Losses at the gene ends were 5 bases for V and 6 bases for J; bases not matched to a gene: 10. Germline loops: CDR1 MGHRA, CDR2 YSYEKL. The CDR3 sequence is 14 residues long. The CDR3 DNA follows: TGCGCCAGCAGCTTGACAGGGCCTTCTACCGAGCAGTACTTC. Its protein product is CASSLTGPSTEQYF.

The rearrangement joins TRBV30 to TRBJ2-7; maybe TRBD2 (7 bases). CDR3 length: 14 amino acids. Trimming stripped 3 bases from V and 4 bases from J, with 16 bases between. CDR1 is GTSNPN, CDR2 SVGIG, per germline (reference sequence). The CDR3 region has the DNA TGTGCCTGGAGCGGAGGGGGGGCTAGGTACGAGCAGTACTTC. Protein sequence: CAWSGGGARYEQYF.

For this clone: A clone one base away is much larger, so this may be a read error. This rearrangement joins TRBV5-6 to TRBJ2-7; D is unclear. This CDR3 spans 11 amino acids. V shed 4 bases and J shed 0 bases, with 2 bases lying between them. In germline, CDR1 is SGHDT, CDR2 YYEEEE. CDR3 residues: CASSTSYEQYF. The CDR3, as DNA: TGTGCCAGCAGCACCTCCTACGAGCAGTACTTC.

This clone appeared a single time. The chain couples TRBV6-1 to TRBJ1-1; D might be TRBD1 (6 bases). The CDR3 loop spans 17 amino acids. In germline, CDR1 is MNHNS, CDR2 SASEGT. The V end lost 3 bases, the J end lost 1 base, and 18 bases lay between the germline ends. CDR3 bases: TGTGCCAGCAGTGACGCGGGGGGGGCTTGGAAGAACACTGAAGCTTTCTTT. It is translated as CASSDAGGAWKNTEAFF.